This T cell receptor beta chain is from a study of T cell repertoires in cytomegalovirus infection (dated by TCRdb to between 2018 and 2020). Looking at the study overall: Because public TCR beta signatures pointed to carriage of CMV infection together with the matching HLA type, the HLA type of each donor mattered for the analysis.

Sequencing was carried out with an Illumina HiSeq 1500. Clones were called with MiXCR by TCRdb after fastp trimmed the public reads at Q25, and only in-frame beta chains were retained. Entries that share a CDR3 protein sequence are merged under the most common genes and DNA. The table for this sample lists around 550,000 distinct CDR3 sequences; around 27% of them were counted only once. The biggest ten clones account for 13% of the sample. A word on this clonotype: There is no known antigen for this receptor. Within one base of it there is no much larger clone, and no base qualities were kept.

Counted from cysteine to phenylalanine, this CDR3 has 16 amino acids. Only CDR3 DNA is held: 48 bases, read in frame from base 1. Trimming accounts for 4 bases at V and 8 bases at J, while the number of junction bases matched to no gene is 13. CDR1 and CDR2 were assigned from the germline V gene (reference sequence) as LNHDA and SQIVND. The investigation overall reported the following: The ex vivo response was dominated by HLA-C-restricted CMV-specific TCR beta clonotypes, which also provided the single most frequent clonotype in two of eight donors. Cumulative frequency of public TCR beta family members discriminated carriers of CMV infection plus the relevant HLA type in this cohort and an independent approximately 350-donor cohort.

The sequence derives from a human donor in good health (CMV status not recorded). Some clones in this sample may be carry-over from other donors' samples. The sequenced sample consisted of PBMCs. This chain joins TRBV19 to TRBJ2-4, with 8 junctional bases fitting TRBD2. The CDR3 sequence is CASSTFFRAGEDIQYF. Here is the DNA: TGTGCCAGTAGTACCTTTTTCCGAGCGGGAGAGGACATTCAGTACTTC.